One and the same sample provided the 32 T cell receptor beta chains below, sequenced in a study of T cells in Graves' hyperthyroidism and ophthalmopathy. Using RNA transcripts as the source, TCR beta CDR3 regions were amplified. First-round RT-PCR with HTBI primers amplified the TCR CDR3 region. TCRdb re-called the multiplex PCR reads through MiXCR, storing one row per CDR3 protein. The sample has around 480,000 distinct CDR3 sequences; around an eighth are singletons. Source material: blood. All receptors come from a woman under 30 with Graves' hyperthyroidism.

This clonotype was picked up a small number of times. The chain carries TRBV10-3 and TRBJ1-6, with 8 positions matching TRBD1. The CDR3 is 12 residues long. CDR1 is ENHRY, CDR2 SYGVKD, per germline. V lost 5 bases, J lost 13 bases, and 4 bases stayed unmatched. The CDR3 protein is CAISNRGSPLHF. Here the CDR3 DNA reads TGTGCCATCAGTAACAGGGGGTCGCCCCTCCACTTT.

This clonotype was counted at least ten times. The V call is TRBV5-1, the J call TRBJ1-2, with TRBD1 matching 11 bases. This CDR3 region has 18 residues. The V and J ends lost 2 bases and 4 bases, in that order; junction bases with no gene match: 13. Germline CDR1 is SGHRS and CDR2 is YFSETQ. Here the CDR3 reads CASSFQGTGGSGVYGYTF. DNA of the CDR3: TGCGCCAGCAGCTTCCAAGGGACAGGGGGGTCCGGGGTCTATGGCTACACCTTC.

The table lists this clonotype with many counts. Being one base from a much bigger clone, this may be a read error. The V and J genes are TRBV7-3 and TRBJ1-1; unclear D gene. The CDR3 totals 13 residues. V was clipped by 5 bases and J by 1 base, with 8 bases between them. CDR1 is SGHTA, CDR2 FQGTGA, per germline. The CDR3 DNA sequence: TGTGCCAGCAGCCGGATGGCGAACACTGAAGCTTTCTTT. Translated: CASSRMANTEAFF.

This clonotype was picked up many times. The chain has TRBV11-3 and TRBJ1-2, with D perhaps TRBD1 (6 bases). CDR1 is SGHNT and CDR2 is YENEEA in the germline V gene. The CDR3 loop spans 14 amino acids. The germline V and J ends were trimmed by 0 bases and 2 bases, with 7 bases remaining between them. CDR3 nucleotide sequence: TGTGCCAGCAGCTTAGATGGACAGAACTATGGCTACACCTTC. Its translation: CASSLDGQNYGYTF.

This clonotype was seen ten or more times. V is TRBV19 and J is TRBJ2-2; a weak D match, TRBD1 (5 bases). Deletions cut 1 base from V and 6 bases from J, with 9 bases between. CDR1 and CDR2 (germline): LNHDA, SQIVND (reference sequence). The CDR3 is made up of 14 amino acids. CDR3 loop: CASSIGGAAGELFF. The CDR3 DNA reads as TGTGCCAGTAGTATAGGGGGCGCGGCCGGGGAGCTGTTTTTT.

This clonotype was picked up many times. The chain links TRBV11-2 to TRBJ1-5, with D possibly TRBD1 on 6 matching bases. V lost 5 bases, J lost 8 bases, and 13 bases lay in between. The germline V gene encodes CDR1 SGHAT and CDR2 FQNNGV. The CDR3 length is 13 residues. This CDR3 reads CASSPTGSEPQHF. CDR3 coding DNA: TGTGCCAGCAGCCCAACAGGGTCGGAGCCCCAGCATTTT. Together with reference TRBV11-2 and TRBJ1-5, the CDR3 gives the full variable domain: EAGVAQSPRYKIIEKRQSVAFWCNPISGHATLYWYQQILGQGPKLLIQFQNNGVVDDSQLPKDRFSAERLKGVDSTLKIQPAKLEDSAVYLCASSPTGSEPQHFGDGTRLSIL.

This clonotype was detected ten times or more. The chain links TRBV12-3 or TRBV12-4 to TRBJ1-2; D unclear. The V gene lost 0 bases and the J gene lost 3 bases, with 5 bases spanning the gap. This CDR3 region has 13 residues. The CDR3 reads CASSLAGYYGYTF. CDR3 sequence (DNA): TGTGCCAGCAGTTTAGCAGGGTACTATGGCTACACCTTC.

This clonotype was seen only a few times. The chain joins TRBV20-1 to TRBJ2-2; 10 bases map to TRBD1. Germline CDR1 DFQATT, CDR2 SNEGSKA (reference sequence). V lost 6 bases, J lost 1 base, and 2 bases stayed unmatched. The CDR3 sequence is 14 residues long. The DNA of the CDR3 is TGCAGTGCCCGGACAGGGGGGAACACCGGGGAGCTGTTTTTT. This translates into CSARTGGNTGELFF.

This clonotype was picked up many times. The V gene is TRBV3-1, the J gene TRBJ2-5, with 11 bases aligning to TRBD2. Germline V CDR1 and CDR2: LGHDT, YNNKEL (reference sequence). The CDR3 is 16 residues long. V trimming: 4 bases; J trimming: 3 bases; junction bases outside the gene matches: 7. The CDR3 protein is CASSLLLAGGEETQYF. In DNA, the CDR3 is TGTGCCAGCAGCCTCCTGCTAGCGGGAGGTGAAGAGACCCAGTACTTC.

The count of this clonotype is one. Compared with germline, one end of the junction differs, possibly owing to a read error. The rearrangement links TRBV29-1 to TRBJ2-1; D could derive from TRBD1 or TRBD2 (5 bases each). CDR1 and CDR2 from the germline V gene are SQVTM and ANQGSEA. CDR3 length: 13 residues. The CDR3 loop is CSLERGLYNEQFF. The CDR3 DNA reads TGCAGCCTTGAGAGGGGTCTTTACAATGAGCAGTTCTTC.

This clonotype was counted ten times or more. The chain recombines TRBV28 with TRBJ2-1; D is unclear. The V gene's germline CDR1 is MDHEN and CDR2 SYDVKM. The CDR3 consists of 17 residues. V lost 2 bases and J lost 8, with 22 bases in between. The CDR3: CASSLGFVVRSGDEQFF. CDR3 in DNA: TGTGCCAGCAGTTTAGGCTTCGTAGTCAGATCTGGGGATGAGCAGTTCTTC.

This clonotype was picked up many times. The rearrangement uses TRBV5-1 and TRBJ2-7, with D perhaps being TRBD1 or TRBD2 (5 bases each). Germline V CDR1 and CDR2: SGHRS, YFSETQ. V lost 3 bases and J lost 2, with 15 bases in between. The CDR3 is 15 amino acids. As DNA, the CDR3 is TGCGCCAGCAGCTCAGTGAGGGGCGGAACCTACGAGCAGTACTTC. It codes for CASSSVRGGTYEQYF.

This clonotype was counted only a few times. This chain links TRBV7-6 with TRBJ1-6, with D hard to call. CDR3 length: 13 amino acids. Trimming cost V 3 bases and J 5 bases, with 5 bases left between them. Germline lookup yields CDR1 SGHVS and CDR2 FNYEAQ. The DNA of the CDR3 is TGTGCCAGCAGCTTTAAGGATAATTCACCCCTCCACTTT. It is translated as CASSFKDNSPLHF.

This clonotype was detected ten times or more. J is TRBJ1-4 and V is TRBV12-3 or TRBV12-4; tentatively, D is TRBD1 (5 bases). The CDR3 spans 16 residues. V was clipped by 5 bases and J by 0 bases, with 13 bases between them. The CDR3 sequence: CASSPSGGATNEKLFF. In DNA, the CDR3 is TGTGCCAGCAGTCCATCCGGGGGGGCAACTAATGAAAAACTGTTTTTT.

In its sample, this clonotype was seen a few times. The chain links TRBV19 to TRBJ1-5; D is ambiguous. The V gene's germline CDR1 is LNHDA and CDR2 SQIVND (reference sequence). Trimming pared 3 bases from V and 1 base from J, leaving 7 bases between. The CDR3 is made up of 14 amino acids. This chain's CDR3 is CASSIVRSNQPQHF. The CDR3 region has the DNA TGTGCCAGTAGTATCGTTAGGAGCAATCAGCCCCAGCATTTT.

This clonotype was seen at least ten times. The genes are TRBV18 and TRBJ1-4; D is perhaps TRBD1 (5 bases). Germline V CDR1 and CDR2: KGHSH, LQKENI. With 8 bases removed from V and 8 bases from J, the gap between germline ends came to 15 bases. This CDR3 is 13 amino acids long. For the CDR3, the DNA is TGTGCCAGCGCTGGGACGGCGGAGGAAAAACTGTTTTTT. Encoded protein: CASAGTAEEKLFF.

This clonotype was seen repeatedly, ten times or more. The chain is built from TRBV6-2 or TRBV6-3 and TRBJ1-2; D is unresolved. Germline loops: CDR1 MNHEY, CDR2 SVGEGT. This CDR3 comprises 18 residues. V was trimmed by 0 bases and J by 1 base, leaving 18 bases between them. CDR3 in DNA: TGTGCCAGCAGTTACTCTAGCCCCGGGGTTGGGGTTAACTATGGCTACACCTTC. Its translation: CASSYSSPGVGVNYGYTF.

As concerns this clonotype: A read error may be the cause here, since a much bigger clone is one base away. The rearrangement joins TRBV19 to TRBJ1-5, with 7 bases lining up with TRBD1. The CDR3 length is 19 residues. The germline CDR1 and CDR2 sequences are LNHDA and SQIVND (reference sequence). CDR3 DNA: TGTGCCAGTAGTGCTCCCCGGGGAGGGGGCAGGGTGCGCAAGCAGCCCCAGCATTTT. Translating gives CASSAPRGGGRVRKQPQHF.

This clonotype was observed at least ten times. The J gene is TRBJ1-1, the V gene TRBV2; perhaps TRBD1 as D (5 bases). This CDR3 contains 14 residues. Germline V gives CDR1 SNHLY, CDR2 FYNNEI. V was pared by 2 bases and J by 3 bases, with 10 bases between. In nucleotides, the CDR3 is TGTGCCAGCAGTGAACAGGGTGGGGACACTGAAGCTTTCTTT. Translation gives CASSEQGGDTEAFF.

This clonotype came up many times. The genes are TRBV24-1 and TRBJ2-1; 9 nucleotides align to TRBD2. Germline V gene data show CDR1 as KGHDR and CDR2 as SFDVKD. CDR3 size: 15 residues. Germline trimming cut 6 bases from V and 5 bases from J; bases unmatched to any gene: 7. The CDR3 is CATSPRAGGNNEQFF. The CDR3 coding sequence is TGTGCCACCAGTCCCCGAGCGGGAGGAAACAATGAGCAGTTCTTC.

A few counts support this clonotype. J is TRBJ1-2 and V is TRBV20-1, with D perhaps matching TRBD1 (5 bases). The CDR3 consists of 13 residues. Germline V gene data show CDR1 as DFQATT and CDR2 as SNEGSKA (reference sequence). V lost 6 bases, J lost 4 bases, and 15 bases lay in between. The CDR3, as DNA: TGCAGTGCCGTGGGGGGGACGGGCTATGGCTACACCTTC. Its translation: CSAVGGTGYGYTF.

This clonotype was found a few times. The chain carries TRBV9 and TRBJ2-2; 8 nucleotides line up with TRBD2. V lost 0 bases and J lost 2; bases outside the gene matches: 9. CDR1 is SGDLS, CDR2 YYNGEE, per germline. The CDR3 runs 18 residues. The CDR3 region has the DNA TGTGCCAGCAGCGTAGAACTAGCGGACCTTTACAACACCGGGGAGCTGTTTTTT. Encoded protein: CASSVELADLYNTGELFF.

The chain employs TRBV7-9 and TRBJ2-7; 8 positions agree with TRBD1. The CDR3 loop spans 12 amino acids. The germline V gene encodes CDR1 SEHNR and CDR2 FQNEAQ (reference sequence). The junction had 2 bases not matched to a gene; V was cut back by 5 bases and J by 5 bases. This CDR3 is CASSQDRDEQYV. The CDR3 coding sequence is TGTGCCAGCAGCCAGGACAGGGACGAGCAGTACGTC.

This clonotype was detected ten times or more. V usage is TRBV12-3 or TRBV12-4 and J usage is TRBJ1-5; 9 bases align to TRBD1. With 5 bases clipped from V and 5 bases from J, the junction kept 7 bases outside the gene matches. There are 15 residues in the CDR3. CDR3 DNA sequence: TGTGCCAGCAGTCCTTGGGGGACAGGGTATCAGCCCCAGCATTTT. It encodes CASSPWGTGYQPQHF.

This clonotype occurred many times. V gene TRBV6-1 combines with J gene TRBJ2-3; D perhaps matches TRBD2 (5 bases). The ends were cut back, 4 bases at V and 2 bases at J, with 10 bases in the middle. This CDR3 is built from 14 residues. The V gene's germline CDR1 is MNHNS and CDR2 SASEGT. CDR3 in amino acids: CASSGTSHTDTQYF. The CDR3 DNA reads TGTGCCAGCAGTGGGACTTCTCACACAGATACGCAGTATTTT.

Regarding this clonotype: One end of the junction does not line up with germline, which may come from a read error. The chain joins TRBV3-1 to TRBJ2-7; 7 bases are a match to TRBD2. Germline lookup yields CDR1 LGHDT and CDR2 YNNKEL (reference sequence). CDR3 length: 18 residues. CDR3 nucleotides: TGTGCCAGCAGCCAAGGGGGAACTAGCGCGAGGTTCTCCTATGAGCAGTACTTC. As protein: CASSQGGTSARFSYEQYF.

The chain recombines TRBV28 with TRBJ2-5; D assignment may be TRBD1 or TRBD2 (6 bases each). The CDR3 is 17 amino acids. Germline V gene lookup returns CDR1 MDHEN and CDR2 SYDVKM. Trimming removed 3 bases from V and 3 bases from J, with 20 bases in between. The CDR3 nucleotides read TGTGCCAGCAGTTTCAGGATGGTCGGGGGCGCGGAAGAGACCCAGTACTTC. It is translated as CASSFRMVGGAEETQYF.

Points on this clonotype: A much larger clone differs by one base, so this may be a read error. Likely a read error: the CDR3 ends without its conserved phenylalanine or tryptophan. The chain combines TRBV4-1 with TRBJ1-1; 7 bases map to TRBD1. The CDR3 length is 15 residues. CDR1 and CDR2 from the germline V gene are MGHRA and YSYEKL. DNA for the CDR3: TGCGCCAGCAGCCAAGGACAGGGTCGGAACGCTGAAGCTTTCCTT. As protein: CASSQGQGRNAEAFL.

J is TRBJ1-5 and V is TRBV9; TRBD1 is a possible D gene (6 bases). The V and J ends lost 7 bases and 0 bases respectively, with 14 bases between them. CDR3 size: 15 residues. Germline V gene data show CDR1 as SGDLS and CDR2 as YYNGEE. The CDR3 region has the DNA TGTGCCAGCGGAGAGGACAGCCATAGCAATCAGCCCCAGCATTTT. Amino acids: CASGEDSHSNQPQHF.

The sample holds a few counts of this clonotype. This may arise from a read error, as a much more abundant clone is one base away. The CDR3 is CASSPGSTYEQYF. In DNA form, the CDR3 reads TGTGCCAGCAGTCCCGGGTCTACCTACGAGCAGTACTTC. The V and J genes are TRBV27 and TRBJ2-7, with D uncertain. Looked up from germline, CDR1 is MNHEY and CDR2 is SMNVEV (reference sequence). The V end lost 5 bases, the J end lost 2 bases, and 10 bases lay between the germline ends. CDR3 length equals 13 residues.

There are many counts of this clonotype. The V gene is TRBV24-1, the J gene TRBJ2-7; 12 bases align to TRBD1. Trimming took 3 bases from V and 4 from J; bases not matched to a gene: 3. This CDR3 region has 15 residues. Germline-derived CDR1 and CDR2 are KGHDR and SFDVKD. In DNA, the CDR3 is TGTGCCACCAGTGATCCGGGACAGGGGGCTTACGAGCAGTACTTC. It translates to CATSDPGQGAYEQYF.

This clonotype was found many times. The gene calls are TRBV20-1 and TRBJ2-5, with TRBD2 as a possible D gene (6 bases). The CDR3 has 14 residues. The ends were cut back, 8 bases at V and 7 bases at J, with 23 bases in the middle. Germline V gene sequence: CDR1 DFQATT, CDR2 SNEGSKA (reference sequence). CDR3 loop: CSPTSNREFGTQYF. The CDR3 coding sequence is TGCAGTCCGACCTCGAACCGGGAGTTTGGGACCCAGTACTTC.